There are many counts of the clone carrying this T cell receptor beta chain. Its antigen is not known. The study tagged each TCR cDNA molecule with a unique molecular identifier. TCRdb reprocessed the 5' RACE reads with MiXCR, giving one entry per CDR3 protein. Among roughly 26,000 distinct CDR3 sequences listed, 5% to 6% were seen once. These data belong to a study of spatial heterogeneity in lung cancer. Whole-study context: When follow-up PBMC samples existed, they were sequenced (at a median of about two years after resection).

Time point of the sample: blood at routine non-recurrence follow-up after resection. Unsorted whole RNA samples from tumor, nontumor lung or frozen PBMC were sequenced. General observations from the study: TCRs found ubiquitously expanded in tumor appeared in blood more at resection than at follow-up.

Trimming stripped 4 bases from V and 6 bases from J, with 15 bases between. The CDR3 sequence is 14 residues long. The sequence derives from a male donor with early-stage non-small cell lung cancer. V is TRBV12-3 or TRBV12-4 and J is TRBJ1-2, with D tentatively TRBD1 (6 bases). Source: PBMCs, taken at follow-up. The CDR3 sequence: CASSYRTVGDGYTF. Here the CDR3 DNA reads TGTGCCAGCAGTTACCGGACAGTGGGCGATGGCTACACCTTC.